This TCR beta chain originates from a study of T cells in Graves' hyperthyroidism and ophthalmopathy. Study conclusions and caveats: The blood repertoire included most of the expanded thyroid clonotypes above 0.001. Ophthalmopathy onset followed model prediction by a median about 6.5 months.

Amplified TCR beta CDR3 regions came from RNA transcripts. Researchers ran a first-round RT-PCR on the TCR CDR3 using the HTBI primer set. TCRdb used MiXCR to reprocess the multiplex PCR reads, holding one entry per CDR3 protein. Of around 600,000 distinct CDR3 sequences in the sample, 13% to 15% were seen once. The ends lost 5 bases at V and 3 bases at J; junction bases unmatched: 4. Per germline, CDR1 LNHDA and CDR2 SQIVND (reference sequence). The CDR3 contains 15 residues. The table lists this clonotype with many counts. Its antigen remains unknown. For ophthalmopathy patients, the Clinical Activity Score was at least 3 and the NOSPECS grade at least 4; duration was under 3 months.

Sequencing was performed on blood. The chain couples TRBV19 to TRBJ1-1; TRBD1 agrees at 12 bases. This TCR was recovered from a woman between 18 and 29 years old with Graves' ophthalmopathy. CDR3 DNA: TGTGCCAGTAGTGCAGGGGACAGGGGGCACACTGAAGCTTTCTTT. Encoded protein: CASSAGDRGHTEAFF.